The rows below give T cell receptor beta chains drawn from one sample of a study of CD8 T cells in ankylosing spondylitis. MiXCR was run by TCRdb on the 5' RACE reads, yielding one entry per CDR3 protein. The table shows hundreds of thousands of distinct CDR3 sequences, with more than 25% occurring only once. The source material was blood, either unsorted or a sorted T cell fraction (not recorded which). These receptors all come from a male donor with ankylosing spondylitis or in good health (not recorded which). The CDR3 runs from the conserved cysteine through the conserved F or W. D genes are given only for firm matches. Size is omitted from some rows. Given values are once, few, many or a class for expanded clones.

clone_size j_call d_call v_call cdr3_aa cdr3_nt
many TRBJ2-5 - TRBV24-1 CATSDLRAGSETQYF TGTGCCACCAGTGATTTGCGTGCAGGGTCGGAGACCCAGTACTTC
once TRBJ1-6 - TRBV12-3/TRBV12-4 CASGAHSPLHF TGTGCCAGCGGGGCTCATTCACCCCTCCACTTT
many TRBJ2-7 TRBD1 TRBV5-6 CASSSKVTGTSYEQYF TGTGCCAGCAGCTCCAAGGTGACAGGGACCTCCTACGAGCAGTACTTC
- TRBJ2-6 - TRBV5-6 CASIYSSGANVLTF TGTGCCAGCATTTATAGCTCTGGGGCCAACGTCCTGACTTTC
many TRBJ2-1 - TRBV20-1 CSAQSGVRSYNEQFF TGCAGTGCCCAGTCAGGGGTTCGGTCCTACAATGAGCAGTTCTTC
many TRBJ1-1 - TRBV6-2/TRBV6-3 CASTRTQIGEAFF TGTGCCAGCACCCGGACCCAAATAGGTGAAGCTTTCTTT
few TRBJ2-6 - TRBV7-2 CASSTGLGANVLTF TGTGCCAGCAGCACAGGGTTGGGGGCCAACGTCCTGACTTTC
- TRBJ1-2 - TRBV12-3/TRBV12-4 CASRVRDGYTF TGTGCCAGCAGGGTTAGGGATGGCTACACCTTC
- TRBJ2-3 - TRBV12-3/TRBV12-4 CASSPRGRGDTQYF TGTGCCAGCAGTCCTAGGGGCAGGGGCGATACGCAGTATTTT
many TRBJ2-7 TRBD2 TRBV5-6 CASSFLTSGRDSYEQYF TGTGCCAGCAGCTTCCTGACTAGCGGGAGGGACTCCTACGAGCAGTACTTC
- TRBJ2-3 - TRBV6-1 CASRRATTDTQYF TGTGCCAGCCGGCGGGCTACCACAGATACGCAGTATTTT